Listed below are T cell receptor beta chains from one sample, sequenced in a study of STAT3 mutations in large granular lymphocyte leukemia. Produced via immunoSEQ multiplex PCR; TCRdb's table is partial and in-frame only. The sample has thousands of clones; roughly 79% are singletons. The specimen sequenced was peripheral blood mononuclear cells. These TCRs come from a woman aged 40 to 50 with T-cell large granular lymphocyte leukemia. Some clones in this sample may be carry-over from other donors' samples. The CDR3 runs from the conserved cysteine through the conserved F or W.

cdr3_length	j_call	v_call	cdr3_aa
12	TRBJ1-1	TRBV18	CASSEVVAEAFF
14	TRBJ2-5	TRBV25-1	CASSVGYGRETQYF
14	TRBJ1-2	TRBV6-6	CASSYSVGRDGYTF
16	TRBJ1-2	TRBV7-9	CASSVYRDESGYGYTF
16	TRBJ1-1	TRBV6-5	CASSYQTGGAGTEAFF
15	TRBJ1-3	TRBV30	CAWSRGSRSGNTIYF
16	TRBJ2-1	TRBV5-4	CASSIGTTATQFEQFF
14	TRBJ2-7	TRBV10-2	CASSESVQGREQYF
13	TRBJ2-7	TRBV10-3	CAISEGGTYEQYF
15	TRBJ1-2	TRBV29-1	CSVEDDGPRGYGYTF
15	TRBJ2-5	TRBV5-1	CASRPLAGGVETQYF
13	TRBJ1-1	TRBV18	CASSPPLITEAFF
12	TRBJ2-5	TRBV5-1	CASSVPGETQYF
15	TRBJ2-3	TRBV5-1	CASSLSGQSTDTQYF
13	TRBJ1-2	TRBV30	CAWSVGTGPTTNF
15	TRBJ2-7	TRBV5-4	CASSAGQGARDEQYF
18	TRBJ2-7	TRBV5-1	CASSLGRVPADRSYEQYF
13	TRBJ1-1	TRBV5-4	CASSTERGSEAFF
14	TRBJ1-6	TRBV6-6	CASSLGWGNSPLHF
16	TRBJ2-3	TRBV18	CASSPVLRTSTDTQYF
14	TRBJ1-2	TRBV6-5	CASSYGTGGIGYTF
13	TRBJ2-7	TRBV6-5	CASSLTGKVKQYF
13	TRBJ1-5	TRBV6-6	CASSYSKDQPQHF
15	TRBJ1-1	TRBV5-1	CASSLDRVQQGEAFF
16	TRBJ1-4	TRBV4-1	CASSRGRARTNEKLFF
14	TRBJ2-7	TRBV7-7	CASSLGTGLEEQYF
15	TRBJ2-7	TRBV27	CASSSGTSGPYEQYF
13	TRBJ1-4	TRBV6-5	CASRPGVWEKLFF
14	TRBJ2-5	TRBV5-1	CASSLEGRGETQYF
16	TRBJ1-5	TRBV18	CASSPEDRGSNQPQHF
16	TRBJ1-1	TRBV5-1	CASSLQLWTVNTEAFF
11	TRBJ1-2	TRBV9	CASSTGDSYTF
12	TRBJ2-7	TRBV7-9	CASSFTSDEQYF
12	TRBJ1-1	TRBV18	CASSPGVTEAFF
11	TRBJ2-7	TRBV10-3	CAIRGQNEQYF
15	TRBJ2-7	TRBV7-2	CASSQPTRASYEQYF
16	TRBJ1-5	TRBV5-1	CASSLEPTGVGQPQHF
12	TRBJ1-1	TRBV29-1	CSVEGQSSEAFF
14	TRBJ2-7	TRBV15	CATSRDPGLYEQYF
13	TRBJ1-5	TRBV7-2	CASSPQGGQPQHF
14	TRBJ1-1	TRBV5-1	CASSLASWGTEAFF
17	TRBJ2-1	TRBV5-4	CASSLAGGGGHYNEQFF
13	TRBJ1-1	TRBV5-1	CASSLEVNTEAFF
16	TRBJ2-1	TRBV5-1	CASSHPGTSPYNEQFF
12	TRBJ1-1	TRBV7-9	CASSLGGPEAFF
14	TRBJ1-1	TRBV5-4	CASSSGGGRTEAFF
14	TRBJ2-5	TRBV7-9	CASSQGQGKETQYF
15	TRBJ2-7	TRBV18	CASSLLTGTPYEQYF
15	TRBJ2-7	TRBV6-6	CASSYDAGAPYEQYF
13	TRBJ1-2	TRBV28	CASSLSAIYGYTF
13	TRBJ2-7	TRBV30	CAWTRSPFYEQYF
12	TRBJ1-6	TRBV7-9	CASSLGNSPLHF
14	TRBJ1-2	TRBV10-3	CAISESTGIHGYTF
12	TRBJ1-2	TRBV29-1	CSVAGTSYGYTF
14	TRBJ1-2	TRBV5-4	CASSLGQGANGYTF
13	TRBJ1-1	TRBV6-5	CASSFQVNTEAFF